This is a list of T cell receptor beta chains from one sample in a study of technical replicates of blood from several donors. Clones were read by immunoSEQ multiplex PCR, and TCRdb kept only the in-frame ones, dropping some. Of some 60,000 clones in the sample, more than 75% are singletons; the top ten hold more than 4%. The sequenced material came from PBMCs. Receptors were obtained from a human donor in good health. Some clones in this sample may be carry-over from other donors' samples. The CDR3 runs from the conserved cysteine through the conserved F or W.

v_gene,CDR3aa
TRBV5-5,CASSPAGGRYEQYF
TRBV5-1,CASSPWTGAYEQYF
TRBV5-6,CASRPLAGSYEQYF
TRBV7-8,CASSLVGQGHGELFF
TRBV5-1,CASSSDSTNYGYTF
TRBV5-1,CASSSGVLVYNEQFF
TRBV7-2,CASSFGQINTEAFF
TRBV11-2,CASSPVPGRAEAFF
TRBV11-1,CASSFWTTGTDTQYF
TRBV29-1,CSAAGGSYGYTF
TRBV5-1,CASFQSSVLGYEQYF
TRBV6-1,CASSELAQPQHF
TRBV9,CASSVAGVSDNEQFF
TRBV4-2,CASSQGGGGDTGELFF